Below, 21 T cell receptor beta chains from the same sample are listed, as sequenced in a study of T cell changes during pregnancy in multiple sclerosis. TCRdb keeps only in-frame clones here, not all; method: immunoSEQ multiplex PCR. The repertoire includes roughly 41,000 clones, roughly nine tenths of them detected once, and 6.5% to 7.5% sits in the top ten. The material sequenced was CD8+ T cells from peripheral blood mononuclear cells, taken in the third trimester of pregnancy. Source of these receptors: a female donor with multiple sclerosis, enrolled in a pregnancy study.

The chain uses TRBV6-6 and TRBJ2-7; a possible D gene is TRBD2 (6 bases). Trimming pared 5 bases from V and 4 bases from J, leaving 9 bases between. Germline V gene sequence: CDR1 MNHNY, CDR2 SVGAGI (reference sequence). This CDR3 comprises 12 residues. The CDR3 here is CASSGGLYEQYF. CDR3 DNA: TGTGCCAGCAGTGGGGGGTTGTACGAGCAGTACTTC.

The chain links TRBV4-3 to TRBJ1-1, with D possibly being TRBD1 (6 bases). Trimming pared 4 bases from V and 2 bases from J, leaving 17 bases between. From germline, CDR1 is LGHNA and CDR2 YSLEER. This CDR3 has 16 residues. The CDR3 loop reads CASSPAIQGGNTEAFF. The CDR3 bases are TGCGCCAGCAGCCCCGCCATACAAGGGGGTAACACTGAAGCTTTCTTT.

The rearrangement uses TRBV27 and TRBJ2-7; TRBD1 matches at 7 bases. The trim removed 3 bases at V and 3 bases at J, leaving 5 bases unmatched. Germline V gene lookup returns CDR1 MNHEY and CDR2 SMNVEV (reference sequence). The CDR3 is 14 residues long. CDR3 region: CASSLQQGVYEQYF. For the CDR3, the DNA is TGTGCCAGCAGTTTGCAGCAGGGGGTCTACGAGCAGTACTTC.

The chain carries TRBV4-3 and TRBJ2-2; 7 bases match TRBD1. Trimming removed 6 bases from V and 4 bases from J; junction bases left unmatched: 8. CDR1 is LGHNA, CDR2 YSLEER, per germline. This CDR3 is built from 15 residues. The CDR3 loop is CASRDEQGITGELFF. The CDR3 DNA reads TGCGCCAGCAGGGACGAACAGGGGATCACCGGGGAGCTGTTTTTT.

The genes are TRBV30 and TRBJ1-1; 7 bases are shared with TRBD1. V trimming: 5 bases; J trimming: 2 bases; junction bases outside the gene matches: 5. Germline V gene sequence: CDR1 GTSNPN, CDR2 SVGIG (reference sequence). The CDR3 is 13 amino acids. The CDR3 region has the DNA TGTGCCTGGGGGGCAGGGGGTAACACTGAAGCTTTCTTT. This translates into CAWGAGGNTEAFF.

In this sample, this clone turned up once. The V and J genes are TRBV2 and TRBJ1-3; TRBD1 matches 10 bases. V was pared by 2 bases and J by 6 bases, with 7 bases of the junction left unmatched. The CDR3 is 16 amino acids. The germline V gene has CDR1 SNHLY and CDR2 FYNNEI. Written as DNA, the CDR3 is TGTGCCAGCAGTGAACGGGACAGGGGAAACGCAAACACCATATATTTT. Protein: CASSERDRGNANTIYF.

The chain recombines TRBV2 with TRBJ2-7; 7 nucleotides align to TRBD2. With V trimmed by 7 bases and J by 3 bases, 6 bases remained unmatched. CDR3 length: 13 amino acids. CDR1 is SNHLY and CDR2 is FYNNEI in the germline V gene. The CDR3 loop is CASNDGTIYEQYF. The CDR3 DNA reads as TGTGCCAGCAACGACGGGACTATCTACGAGCAGTACTTC. The variable domain in full, with the rest retrieved from reference TRBV2 and TRBJ2-7, is EPEVTQTPSHQVTQMGQEVILRCVPISNHLYFYWYRQILGQKVEFLVSFYNNEISEKSEIFDDQFSVERPDGSNFTLKIRSTKLEDSAMYFCASNDGTIYEQYFGPGTRLTVT.

This clone was detected once. The chain links TRBV6-5 to TRBJ1-4, with D tentatively TRBD1 (6 bases). This CDR3 is 15 amino acids long. Trimming removed 0 bases from V and 7 bases from J, with 12 bases in between. Germline CDR1 reads MNHEY; CDR2 reads SVGAGI. The CDR3 DNA reads TGTGCCAGCAGTTACTCACAGGGCCCAGGTGAAAAACTGTTTTTT. Encoded protein: CASSYSQGPGEKLFF.

The chain has TRBV11-3 and TRBJ2-1; D unresolved. Trimming cost V 1 base and J 1 base, with 5 bases left between them. The germline gives CDR1 SGHNT, CDR2 YENEEA. The CDR3 length is 14 residues. The CDR3 DNA is TGTGCCAGCAGCTTAGGTCTATCCTACAATGAGCAGTTCTTC. Its protein product is CASSLGLSYNEQFF.

J is TRBJ1-5 and V is TRBV4-1; D is undetermined. V shed 0 bases and J shed 3 bases, with 9 bases lying between them. Germline V lookup: CDR1 MGHRA, CDR2 YSYEKL. The CDR3 spans 15 residues. The CDR3 sequence is CASSQELAVNQPQHF. The CDR3 nucleotides are TGCGCCAGCAGCCAAGAGCTGGCGGTCAATCAGCCCCAGCATTTT.

V usage is TRBV11-3 and J usage is TRBJ2-7; weak D call: TRBD1 (5 bases). Germline V gene sequence: CDR1 SGHNT, CDR2 YENEEA. V gave up 6 bases and J gave up 5 bases, with 8 bases separating them. This CDR3 is built from 11 residues. Written as DNA, the CDR3 is TGTGCCAGCAGGAAGGGGCACGAGCAGTACTTC. This encodes CASRKGHEQYF.

The CDR3 is CASSLASSTGELFF. The CDR3 coding sequence is TGCGCCAGCAGCTTGGCCTCCTCCACCGGGGAGCTGTTTTTT. The chain carries TRBV5-1 and TRBJ2-2; the D is unclear. V lost 0 bases and J 4 bases, leaving 7 bases between the germline ends. This CDR3 is built from 14 residues. The V gene's germline CDR1 is SGHRS and CDR2 YFSETQ.

The J gene is TRBJ1-2, the V gene TRBV2, with D perhaps matching TRBD1 (6 bases). V lost 2 bases to trimming and J lost 4 bases, with 8 bases between them. This CDR3 spans 13 amino acids. Germline V lookup: CDR1 SNHLY, CDR2 FYNNEI. CDR3 DNA: TGTGCCAGCAGTGAAACAGGGTCCTATGGCTACACCTTC. This sequence encodes CASSETGSYGYTF. The full variable domain, its missing parts supplied by reference TRBV2 and TRBJ1-2, is EPEVTQTPSHQVTQMGQEVILRCVPISNHLYFYWYRQILGQKVEFLVSFYNNEISEKSEIFDDQFSVERPDGSNFTLKIRSTKLEDSAMYFCASSETGSYGYTFGSGTRLTVV.

The chain joins TRBV5-4 to TRBJ2-3, with D unclear. Trimming removed 6 bases at V and 7 bases at J, with 12 bases between. Germline values: CDR1 SGHNT, CDR2 YYREEE (reference sequence). The CDR3 runs to 12 residues. The CDR3 region is CASTQDGYTQYF. The CDR3 DNA reads as TGTGCCAGCACCCAAGACGGGTATACGCAGTATTTT.

The J gene is TRBJ2-7, the V gene TRBV27; 11 bases agree with TRBD1. The germline V gene encodes CDR1 MNHEY and CDR2 SMNVEV (reference sequence). J gave up 5 bases and V 8 bases, and 2 bases lay outside the gene matches. This CDR3 region has 12 residues. The CDR3 DNA reads as TGTGCCAGCCGGACAGGGGGCCACGAGCAGTACTTC. Protein product: CASRTGGHEQYF.

This clone showed up just once. The CDR3 sequence is CASSFPWDSQETQYF. As DNA, the CDR3 is TGTGCCAGCAGCTTCCCATGGGACAGCCAAGAGACCCAGTACTTC. The chain recombines TRBV5-6 with TRBJ2-5, with 7 bases fitting TRBD1. The V and J ends lost 2 bases and 1 base, in that order; junction bases with no gene match: 5. CDR1 SGHDT and CDR2 YYEEEE come from the germline V gene. The CDR3 has 15 residues.

V is TRBV10-3 and J is TRBJ2-3; 8 bases are shared with TRBD2. The CDR3 is made up of 19 amino acids. CDR1 is ENHRY, CDR2 SYGVKD, per germline. The ends lost 2 bases at V and 4 bases at J; junction bases unmatched: 17. Here the CDR3 reads CAISEGRVIREGLADTQYF. The CDR3 nucleotides are TGTGCCATCAGTGAGGGGCGGGTGATACGGGAGGGCCTGGCAGATACGCAGTATTTT.

The rearrangement uses TRBV27 and TRBJ2-1, with 7 bases aligning to TRBD2. Germline lookup yields CDR1 MNHEY and CDR2 SMNVEV (reference sequence). The CDR3 is 15 residues long. V lost 2 bases to trimming and J lost 0 bases; unmatched junction nucleotides: 1. Here the CDR3 DNA reads TGTGCCAGCAGTTTAGGCGGGAGCTCCTACAATGAGCAGTTCTTC. Protein: CASSLGGSSYNEQFF.

The rearrangement joins TRBV9 to TRBJ1-1; D call uncertain. With 4 bases removed from V and 3 bases from J, the gap between germline ends came to 16 bases. The CDR3 consists of 15 residues. Germline assignment: CDR1 SGDLS and CDR2 YYNGEE. The CDR3 DNA is TGTGCCAGCAGCTTGTCAAGAGGGCGCGACACTGAAGCTTTCTTT. Residues: CASSLSRGRDTEAFF.

The rearrangement uses TRBV25-1 and TRBJ2-7; D not certain. The V and J ends lost 3 bases and 3 bases respectively, with 9 bases between them. From germline, CDR1 is MGHDK and CDR2 SYGVNS. This CDR3 is 13 amino acids long. CDR3 nucleotide sequence: TGTGCCAGCAGTGACCCTCTAAACTACGAGCAGTACTTC. Its protein product is CASSDPLNYEQYF.

In its sample, this clone ranks as large. V gene TRBV27 combines with J gene TRBJ2-7; 8 nucleotides line up with TRBD2. Germline lookup yields CDR1 MNHEY and CDR2 SMNVEV (reference sequence). The CDR3 covers 11 residues. V shed 11 bases, J shed 7 bases, and the junction held 7 bases outside the gene matches. The DNA for the CDR3 is TGTGCCGCGGGAGGCTTGGGGGAGCAGTACTTC. Protein: CAAGGLGEQYF.